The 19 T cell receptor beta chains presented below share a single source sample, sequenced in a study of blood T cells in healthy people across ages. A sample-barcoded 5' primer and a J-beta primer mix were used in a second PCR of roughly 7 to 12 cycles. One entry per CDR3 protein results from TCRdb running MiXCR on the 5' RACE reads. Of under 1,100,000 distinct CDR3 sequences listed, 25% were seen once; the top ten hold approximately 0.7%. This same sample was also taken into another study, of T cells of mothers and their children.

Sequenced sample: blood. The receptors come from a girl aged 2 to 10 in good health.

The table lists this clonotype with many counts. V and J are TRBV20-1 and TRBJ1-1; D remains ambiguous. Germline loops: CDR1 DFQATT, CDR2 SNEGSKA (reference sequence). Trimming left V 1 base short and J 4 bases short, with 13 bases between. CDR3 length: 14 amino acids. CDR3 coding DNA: TGCAGTGCTAGAGGGGAGGGTATGGGCACTGAAGCTTTCTTT. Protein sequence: CSARGEGMGTEAFF.

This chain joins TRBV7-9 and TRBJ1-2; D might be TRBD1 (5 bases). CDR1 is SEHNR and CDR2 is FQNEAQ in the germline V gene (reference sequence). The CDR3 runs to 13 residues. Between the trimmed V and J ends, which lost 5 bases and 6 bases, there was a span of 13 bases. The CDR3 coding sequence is TGTGCCAGCAGCCCCACGCAGGGACATGGCTACACCTTC. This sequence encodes CASSPTQGHGYTF.

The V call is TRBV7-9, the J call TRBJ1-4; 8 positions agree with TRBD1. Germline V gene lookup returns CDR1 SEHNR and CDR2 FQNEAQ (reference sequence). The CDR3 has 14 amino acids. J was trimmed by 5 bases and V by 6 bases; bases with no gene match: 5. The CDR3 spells CASRSTGANEKLFF. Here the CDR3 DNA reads TGTGCCAGCAGGTCGACAGGGGCCAATGAAAAACTGTTTTTT.

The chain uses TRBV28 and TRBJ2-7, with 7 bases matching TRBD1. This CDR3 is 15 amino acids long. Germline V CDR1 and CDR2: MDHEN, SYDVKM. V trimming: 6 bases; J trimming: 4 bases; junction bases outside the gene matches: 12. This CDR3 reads CASSVDRDSRYEQYF. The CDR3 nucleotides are TGTGCCAGCAGCGTAGACCGGGACAGCCGTTACGAGCAGTACTTC.

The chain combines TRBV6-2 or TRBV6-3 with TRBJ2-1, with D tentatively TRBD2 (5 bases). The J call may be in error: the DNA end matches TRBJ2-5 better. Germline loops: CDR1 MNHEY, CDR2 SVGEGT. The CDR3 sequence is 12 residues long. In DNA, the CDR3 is TGTGCCAGCACTAACTCACGGAGCGGCCAGTACTTC. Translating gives CASTNSRSGQYF.

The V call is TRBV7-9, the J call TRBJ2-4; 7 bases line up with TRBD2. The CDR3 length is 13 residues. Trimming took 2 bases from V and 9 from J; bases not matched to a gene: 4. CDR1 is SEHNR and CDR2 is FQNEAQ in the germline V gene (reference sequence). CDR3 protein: CASSLSGGGIQYF. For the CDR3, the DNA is TGTGCCAGCAGCTTATCGGGCGGGGGCATTCAGTACTTC.

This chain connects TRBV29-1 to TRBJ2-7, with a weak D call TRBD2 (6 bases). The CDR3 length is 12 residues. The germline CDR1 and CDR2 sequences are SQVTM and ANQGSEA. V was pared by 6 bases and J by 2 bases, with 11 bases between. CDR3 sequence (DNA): TGCAGCGTGTCCAGGGAGGCCTACGAGCAGTACTTC. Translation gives CSVSREAYEQYF.

CDR3 sequence (DNA): TGTGCCAGCAGTTTAATGCGCAATCAGCCCCAGCATTTT. Translated: CASSLMRNQPQHF. This chain connects TRBV12-3 or TRBV12-4 to TRBJ1-5, with D unresolved. There are 13 residues in the CDR3. Deletions cut 2 bases from V and 2 bases from J, with 4 bases between.

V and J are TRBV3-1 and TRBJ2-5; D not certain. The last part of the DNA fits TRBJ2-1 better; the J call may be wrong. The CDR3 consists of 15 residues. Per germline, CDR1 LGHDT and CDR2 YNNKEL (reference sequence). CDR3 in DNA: TGTGCCAGCAGCCAAGAAAGCCCTGGGGACAATGAGCAGTTCTTC. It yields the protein CASSQESPGDNEQFF.

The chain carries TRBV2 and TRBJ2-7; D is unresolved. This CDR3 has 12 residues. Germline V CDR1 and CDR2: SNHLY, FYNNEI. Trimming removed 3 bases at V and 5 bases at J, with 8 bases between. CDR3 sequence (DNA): TGTGCCAGCAGTGATGCGGTTAACGAGCAGTACTTC. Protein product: CASSDAVNEQYF.

CDR3 residues: CASSFSIHRDEETQYF. The CDR3 region has the DNA TGTGCCAGCAGCTTTAGCATACACAGGGACGAAGAGACCCAGTACTTC. The chain has TRBV7-9 and TRBJ2-7, with D maybe TRBD1 (6 bases). Matching the DNA end better, TRBJ2-5 makes the J call doubtful. Germline V gene sequence: CDR1 SEHNR, CDR2 FQNEAQ (reference sequence). This CDR3 has 16 residues.

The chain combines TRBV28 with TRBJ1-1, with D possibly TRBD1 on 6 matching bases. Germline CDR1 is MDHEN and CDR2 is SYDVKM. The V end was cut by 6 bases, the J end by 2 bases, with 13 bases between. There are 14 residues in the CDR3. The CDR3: CASSLDRPNTEAFF. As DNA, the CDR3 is TGTGCCAGCAGCCTAGACAGGCCCAACACTGAAGCTTTCTTT.

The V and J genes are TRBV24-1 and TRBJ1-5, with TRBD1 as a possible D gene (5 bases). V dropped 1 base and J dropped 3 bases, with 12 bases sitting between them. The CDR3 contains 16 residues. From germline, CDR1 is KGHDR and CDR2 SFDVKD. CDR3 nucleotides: TGTGCCACCAGTGATTTAACCGGGGGGTACAATCAGCCCCAGCATTTT. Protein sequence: CATSDLTGGYNQPQHF.

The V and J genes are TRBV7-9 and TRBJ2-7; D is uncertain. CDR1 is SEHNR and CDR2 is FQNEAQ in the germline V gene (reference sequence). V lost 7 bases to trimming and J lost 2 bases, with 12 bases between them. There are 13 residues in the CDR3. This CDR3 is CASTRSQPYEQYF. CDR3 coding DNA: TGTGCCAGCACCCGGTCCCAGCCCTACGAGCAGTACTTC.

The CDR3 DNA is TGTGCCAGCAGTTCCCTCCGGGTTTCAGCTAACTATGGCTACACCTTC. Protein product: CASSSLRVSANYGYTF. This chain joins TRBV28 and TRBJ1-2, with D unclear. The V gene's germline CDR1 is MDHEN and CDR2 SYDVKM. The ends were cut back, 4 bases at V and 0 bases at J, with 15 bases in the middle. This CDR3 has 16 amino acids.

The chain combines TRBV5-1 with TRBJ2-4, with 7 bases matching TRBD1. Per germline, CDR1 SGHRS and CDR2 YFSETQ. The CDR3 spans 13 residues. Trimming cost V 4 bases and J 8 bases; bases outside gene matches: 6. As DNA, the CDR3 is TGCGCCAGCAGCCTGCGACAGGGATACATTCAGTACTTC. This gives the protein CASSLRQGYIQYF.

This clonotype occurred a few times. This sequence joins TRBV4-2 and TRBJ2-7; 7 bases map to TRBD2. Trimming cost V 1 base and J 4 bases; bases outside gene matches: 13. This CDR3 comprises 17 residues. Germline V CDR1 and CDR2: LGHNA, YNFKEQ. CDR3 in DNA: TGTGCCAGCAGCCAAGGGCTCGGGAGCGGGACGTTGTACGAGCAGTACTTC. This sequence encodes CASSQGLGSGTLYEQYF.

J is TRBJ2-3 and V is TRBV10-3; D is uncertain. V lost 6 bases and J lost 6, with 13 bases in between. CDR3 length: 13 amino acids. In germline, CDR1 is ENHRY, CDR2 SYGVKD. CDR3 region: CAISWAADDTQYF. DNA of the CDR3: TGTGCCATCAGCTGGGCGGCGGACGATACGCAGTATTTT.

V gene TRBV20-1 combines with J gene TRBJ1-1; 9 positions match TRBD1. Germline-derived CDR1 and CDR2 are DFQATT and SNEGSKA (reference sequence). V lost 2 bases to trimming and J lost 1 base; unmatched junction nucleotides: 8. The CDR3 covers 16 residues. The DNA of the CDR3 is TGCAGTGCTAGACCCGCGACAGGGGGGGCGAACACTGAAGCTTTCTTT. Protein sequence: CSARPATGGANTEAFF.